The T cell receptor (beta chain) described here comes from a study of naive and memory T cell subsets. This clonotype is classed as medium-sized. Its antigen is undetermined. Treatment of the sample: skin biopsy from saline-injected control site (resident skin T cells). Input was about 1 to 1,100 ng of DNase-treated total RNA without cell sorting. Findings and limits, study-wide: Far more TCRs reportedly came from tuberculin skin test site biopsies.

Per germline, CDR1 GTSNPN and CDR2 SVGIG (reference sequence). V gave up 7 bases and J gave up 0 bases, with 16 bases separating them. This CDR3 spans 16 amino acids. The SP2 primer and nested alpha and beta constant region primers amplified ligated cDNA in four rounds. Alpha and beta constant region primers primed reverse transcription for blood and skin samples. From the UMI-ligation and nested PCR reads, TCRdb called clonotypes with MiXCR, one entry per CDR3 protein. The sample shows roughly 2,200 distinct CDR3 sequences, about 4.3% of them seen only once. The source is an adult in good health. V gene TRBV30 combines with J gene TRBJ2-6; D is perhaps TRBD1 (6 bases). Sequences were derived from skin, sampled from a saline injection site in the skin. This chain's CDR3 is CAYRQVGLSGANVLTF. CDR3 DNA sequence: TGTGCCTACAGACAGGTGGGCCTCTCTGGGGCCAACGTCCTGACTTTC.